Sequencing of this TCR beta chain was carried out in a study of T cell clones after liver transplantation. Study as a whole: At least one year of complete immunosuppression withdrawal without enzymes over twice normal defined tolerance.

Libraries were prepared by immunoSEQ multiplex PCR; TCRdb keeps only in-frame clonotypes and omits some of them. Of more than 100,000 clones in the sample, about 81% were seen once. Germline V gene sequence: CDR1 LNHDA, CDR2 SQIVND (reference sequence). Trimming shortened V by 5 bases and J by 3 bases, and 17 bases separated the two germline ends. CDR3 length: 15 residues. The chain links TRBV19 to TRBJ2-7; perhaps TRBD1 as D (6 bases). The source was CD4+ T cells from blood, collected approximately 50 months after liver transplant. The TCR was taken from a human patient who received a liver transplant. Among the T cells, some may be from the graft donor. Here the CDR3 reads CASSRGGHAGYEQYF. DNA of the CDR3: TGTGCCAGTAGTCGAGGGGGTCACGCGGGCTACGAGCAGTACTTC.